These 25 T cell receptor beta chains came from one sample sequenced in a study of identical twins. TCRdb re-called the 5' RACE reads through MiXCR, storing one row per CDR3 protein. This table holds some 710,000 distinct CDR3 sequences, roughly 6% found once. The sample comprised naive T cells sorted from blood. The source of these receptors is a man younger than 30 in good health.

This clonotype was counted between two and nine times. The CDR3 coding sequence is TGTGCCATTGGGGGGGGTAATTCACCCCTCCACTTT. Its protein is CAIGGGNSPLHF. The rearrangement links TRBV7-9 to TRBJ1-6; D may be TRBD1 (5 bases). The length of the CDR3 is 12 residues. Trimming cost V 10 bases and J 6 bases, with 10 bases left between them. The germline CDR1 and CDR2 sequences are SEHNR and FQNEAQ (reference sequence). Filled out from reference TRBV7-9 and TRBJ1-6, the complete variable domain reads DTGVSQNPRHKITKRGQNVTFRCDPISEHNRLYWYRQTLGQGPEFLTYFQNEAQLEKSRLLSDRFSAERPKGSFSTLEIQRTEQGDSAMYLCAIGGGNSPLHFGNGTRLTVT.

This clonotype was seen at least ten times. The CDR3 bases are TGTGCCAGCAGTTCTCTAGCGGCCAACACCGGGGAGCTGTTTTTT. The encoded protein is CASSSLAANTGELFF. This sequence joins TRBV12-3 or TRBV12-4 and TRBJ2-2; TRBD2 matches at 7 bases. V lost 4 bases, J lost 2 bases, and 4 bases stayed unmatched. The CDR3 runs to 15 residues.

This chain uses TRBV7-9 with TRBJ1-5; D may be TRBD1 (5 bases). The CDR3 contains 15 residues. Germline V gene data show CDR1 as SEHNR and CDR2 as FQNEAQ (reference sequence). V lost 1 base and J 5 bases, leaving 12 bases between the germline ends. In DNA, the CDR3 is TGTGCCAGCAGCTTAGAAGGGGAATTAGATCAGCCCCAGCATTTT. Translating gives CASSLEGELDQPQHF.

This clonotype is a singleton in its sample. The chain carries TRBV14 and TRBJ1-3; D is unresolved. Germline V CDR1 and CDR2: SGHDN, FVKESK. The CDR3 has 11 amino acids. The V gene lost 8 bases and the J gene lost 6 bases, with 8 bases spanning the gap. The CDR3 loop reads CASGRENTIYF. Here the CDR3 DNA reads TGTGCCAGCGGAAGGGAAAACACCATATATTTT.

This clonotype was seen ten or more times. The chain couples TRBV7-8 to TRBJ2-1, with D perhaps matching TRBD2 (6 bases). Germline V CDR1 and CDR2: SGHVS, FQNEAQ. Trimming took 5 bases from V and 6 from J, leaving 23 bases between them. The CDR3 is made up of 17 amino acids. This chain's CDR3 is CASSPSGATPGGNEQFF. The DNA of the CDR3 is TGTGCCAGCAGCCCATCGGGAGCTACCCCTGGTGGCAATGAGCAGTTCTTC.

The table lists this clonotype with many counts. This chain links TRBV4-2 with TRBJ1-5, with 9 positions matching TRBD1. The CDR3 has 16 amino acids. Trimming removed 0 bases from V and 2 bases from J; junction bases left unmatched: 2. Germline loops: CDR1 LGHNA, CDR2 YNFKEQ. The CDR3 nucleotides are TGTGCCAGCAGCCAAGAGGACAGGGGAGGCAATCAGCCCCAGCATTTT. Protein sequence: CASSQEDRGGNQPQHF.

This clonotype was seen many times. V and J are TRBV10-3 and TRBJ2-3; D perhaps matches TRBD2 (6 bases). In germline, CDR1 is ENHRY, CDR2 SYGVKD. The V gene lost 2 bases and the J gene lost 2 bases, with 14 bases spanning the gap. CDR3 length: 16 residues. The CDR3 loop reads CAISESRRVSTDTQYF. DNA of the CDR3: TGTGCCATCAGTGAGAGTCGGAGGGTTTCCACAGATACGCAGTATTTT.

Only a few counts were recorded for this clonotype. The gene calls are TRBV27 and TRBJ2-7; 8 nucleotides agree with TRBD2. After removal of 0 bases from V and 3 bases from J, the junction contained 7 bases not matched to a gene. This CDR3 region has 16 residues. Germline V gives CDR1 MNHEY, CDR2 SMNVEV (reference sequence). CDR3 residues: CASSLSGGSGIYEQYF. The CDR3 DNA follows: TGTGCCAGCAGTTTATCGGGTGGTAGCGGGATCTACGAGCAGTACTTC.

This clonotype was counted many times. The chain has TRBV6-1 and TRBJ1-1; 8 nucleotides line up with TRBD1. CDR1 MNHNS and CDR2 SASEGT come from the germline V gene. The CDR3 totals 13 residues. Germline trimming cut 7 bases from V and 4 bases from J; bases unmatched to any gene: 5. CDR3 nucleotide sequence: TGTGCCAGCAACAGACAGGGGACCACTGAAGCTTTCTTT. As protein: CASNRQGTTEAFF.

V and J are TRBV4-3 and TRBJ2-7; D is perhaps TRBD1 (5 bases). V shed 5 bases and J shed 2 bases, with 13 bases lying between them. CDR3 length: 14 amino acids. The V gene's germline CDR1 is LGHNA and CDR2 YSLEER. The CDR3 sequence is CASSYGHQTYEQYF. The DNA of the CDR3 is TGCGCCAGCAGCTACGGACACCAAACCTACGAGCAGTACTTC.

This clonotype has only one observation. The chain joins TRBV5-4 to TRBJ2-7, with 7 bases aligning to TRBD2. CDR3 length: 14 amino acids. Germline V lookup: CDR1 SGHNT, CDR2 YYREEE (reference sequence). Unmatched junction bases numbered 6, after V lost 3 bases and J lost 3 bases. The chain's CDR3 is CASSSSGTIYEQYV. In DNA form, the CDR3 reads TGTGCCAGCAGCTCATCCGGGACTATCTACGAGCAGTACGTC.

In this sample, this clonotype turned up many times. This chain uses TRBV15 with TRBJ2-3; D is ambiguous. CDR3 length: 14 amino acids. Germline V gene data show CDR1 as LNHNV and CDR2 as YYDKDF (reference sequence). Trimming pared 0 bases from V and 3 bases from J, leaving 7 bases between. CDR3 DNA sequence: TGTGCCACCAGCAGAGATCTGGGTACAGATACGCAGTATTTT. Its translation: CATSRDLGTDTQYF.

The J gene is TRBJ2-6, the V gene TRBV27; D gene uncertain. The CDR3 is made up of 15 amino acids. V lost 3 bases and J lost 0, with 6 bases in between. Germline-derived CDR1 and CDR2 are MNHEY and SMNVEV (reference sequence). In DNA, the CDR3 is TGTGCCAGCAGTTTTACCTACTCTGGGGCCAACGTCCTGACTTTC. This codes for CASSFTYSGANVLTF.

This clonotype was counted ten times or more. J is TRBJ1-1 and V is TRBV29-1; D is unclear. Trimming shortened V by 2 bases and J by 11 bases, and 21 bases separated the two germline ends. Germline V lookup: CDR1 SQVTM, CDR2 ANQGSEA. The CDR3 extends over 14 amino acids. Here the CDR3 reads CSVEHLGVGIEAFF. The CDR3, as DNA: TGCAGCGTTGAACATTTGGGAGTCGGGATTGAGGCTTTCTTT.

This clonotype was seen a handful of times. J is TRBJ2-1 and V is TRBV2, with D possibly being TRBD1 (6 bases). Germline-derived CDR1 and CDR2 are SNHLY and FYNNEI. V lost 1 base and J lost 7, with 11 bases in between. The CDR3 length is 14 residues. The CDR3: CASSEVAGENEQFF. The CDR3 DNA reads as TGTGCCAGCAGTGAAGTTGCAGGGGAGAATGAGCAGTTCTTC.

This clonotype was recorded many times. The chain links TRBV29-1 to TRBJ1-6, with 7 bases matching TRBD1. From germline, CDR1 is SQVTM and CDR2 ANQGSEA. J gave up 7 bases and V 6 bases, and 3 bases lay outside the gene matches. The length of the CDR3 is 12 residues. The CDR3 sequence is CSVGGGNSPLHF. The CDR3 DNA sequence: TGCAGCGTAGGGGGCGGAAATTCACCCCTCCACTTT.

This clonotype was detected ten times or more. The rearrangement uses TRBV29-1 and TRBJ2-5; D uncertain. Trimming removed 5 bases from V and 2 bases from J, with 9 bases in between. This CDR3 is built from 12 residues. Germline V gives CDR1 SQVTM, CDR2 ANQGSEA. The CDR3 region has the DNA TGCAGCGTTCGAGCAGCTCAAGAGACCCAGTACTTC. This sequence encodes CSVRAAQETQYF.

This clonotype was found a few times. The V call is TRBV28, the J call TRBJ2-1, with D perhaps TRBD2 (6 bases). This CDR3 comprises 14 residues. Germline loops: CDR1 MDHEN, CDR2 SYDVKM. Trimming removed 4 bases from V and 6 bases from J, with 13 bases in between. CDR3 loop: CASSSGLQGNEQFF. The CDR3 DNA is TGTGCCAGCAGTTCGGGACTCCAGGGCAATGAGCAGTTCTTC.

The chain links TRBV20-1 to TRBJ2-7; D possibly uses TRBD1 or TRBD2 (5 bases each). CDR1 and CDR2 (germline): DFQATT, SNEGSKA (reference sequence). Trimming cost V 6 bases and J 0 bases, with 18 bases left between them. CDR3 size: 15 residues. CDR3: CSADSGTRSSYEQYF. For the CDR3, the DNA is TGCAGTGCCGATTCCGGGACCCGGAGCTCCTACGAGCAGTACTTC.

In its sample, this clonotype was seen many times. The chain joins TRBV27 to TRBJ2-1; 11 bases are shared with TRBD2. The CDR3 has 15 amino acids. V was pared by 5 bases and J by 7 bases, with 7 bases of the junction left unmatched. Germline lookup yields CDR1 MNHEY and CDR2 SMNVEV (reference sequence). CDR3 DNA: TGTGCCAGCAGTCTTCTAGCGGGGGGCAGGAATGAGCAGTTCTTC. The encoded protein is CASSLLAGGRNEQFF.

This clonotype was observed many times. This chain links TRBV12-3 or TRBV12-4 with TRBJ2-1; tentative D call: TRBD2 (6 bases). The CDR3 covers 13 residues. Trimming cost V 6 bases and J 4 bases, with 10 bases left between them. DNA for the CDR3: TGTGCCAGCAGCAGGACTATGTACAATGAGCAGTTCTTC. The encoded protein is CASSRTMYNEQFF.

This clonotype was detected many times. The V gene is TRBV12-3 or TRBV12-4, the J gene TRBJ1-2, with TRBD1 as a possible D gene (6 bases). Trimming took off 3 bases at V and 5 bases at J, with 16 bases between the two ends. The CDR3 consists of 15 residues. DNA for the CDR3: TGTGCCAGCAGTTTCCCGGACAGAGAGATTTATGGCTACACCTTC. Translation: CASSFPDREIYGYTF.

The CDR3 reads CASSLREGQGMGEQYV. The CDR3 DNA sequence: TGTGCCAGCAGCTTGCGTGAAGGACAGGGGATGGGCGAGCAGTACGTC. V is TRBV5-5 and J is TRBJ2-7, with TRBD1 matching 9 bases. J gave up 6 bases and V 1 base, and 11 bases lay outside the gene matches. Germline V gene sequence: CDR1 SGHKS, CDR2 YYEKEE (reference sequence). This CDR3 region has 16 residues.

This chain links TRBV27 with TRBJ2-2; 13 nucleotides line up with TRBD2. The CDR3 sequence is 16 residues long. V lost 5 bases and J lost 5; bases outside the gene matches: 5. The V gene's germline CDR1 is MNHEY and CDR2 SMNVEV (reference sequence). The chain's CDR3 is CASSRRLAGGTGELFF. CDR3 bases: TGTGCCAGCAGTAGAAGACTAGCGGGAGGAACCGGGGAGCTGTTTTTT.

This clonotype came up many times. The CDR3 is CASSFEGNPSYEQYF. The DNA of the CDR3 is TGTGCCAGCAGTTTCGAGGGCAACCCATCCTACGAGCAGTACTTC. J is TRBJ2-7 and V is TRBV12-3 or TRBV12-4, with TRBD2 as a possible D gene (5 bases). CDR3 length: 15 amino acids. Deletions cut 3 bases from V and 1 base from J, with 13 bases between.